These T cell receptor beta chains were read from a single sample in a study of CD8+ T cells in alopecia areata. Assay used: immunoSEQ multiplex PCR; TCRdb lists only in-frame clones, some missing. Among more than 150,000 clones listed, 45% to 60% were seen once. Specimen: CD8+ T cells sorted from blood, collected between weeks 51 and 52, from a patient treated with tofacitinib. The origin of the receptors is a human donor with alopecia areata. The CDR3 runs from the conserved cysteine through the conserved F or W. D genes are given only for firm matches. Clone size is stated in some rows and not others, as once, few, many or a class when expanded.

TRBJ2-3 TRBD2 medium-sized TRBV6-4 TGTGCCAGCAGTGAGCGGGGGGGCAGCACAGATACGCAGTATTTT CASSERGGSTDTQYF
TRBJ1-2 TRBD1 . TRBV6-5 TGTGCCAGCGGAACAGGGGATACTGAATATGGCTACACCTTC CASGTGDTEYGYTF
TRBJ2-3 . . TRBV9 TGTGCCAGCAGCGACACAGATACGCAGTATTTT CASSDTDTQYF
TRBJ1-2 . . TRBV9 TGTGCCAGCAGCGTAGACGGGTCCGGCGATCGTTATGGCTACACCTTC CASSVDGSGDRYGYTF
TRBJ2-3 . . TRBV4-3 TGCGCCAGCAGCCAAGATAGTGGAACCACAGATACGCAGTATTTT CASSQDSGTTDTQYF
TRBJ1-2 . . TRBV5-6 TGTGCCAGCAGCTTGGTCCGGAAACGAGTCGACTATGGCTACACCTTC CASSLVRKRVDYGYTF
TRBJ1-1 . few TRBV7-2 TGTGCCAGCACGAGGGACTTCCCTTATAGGACTGAAGCTTTCTTT CASTRDFPYRTEAFF
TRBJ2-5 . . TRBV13 TGTGCCAGCAGGGATCAGCTAGAAGAGACCCAGTACTTC CASRDQLEETQYF
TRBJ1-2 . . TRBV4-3 TGCGCCAGCAGCCAAGATTTTGGCAGGGCCCTTGGCTACACCTTC CASSQDFGRALGYTF
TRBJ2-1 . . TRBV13 TGTGCCAGCAGCCACCGCAATGAGCAGTTCTTC CASSHRNEQFF
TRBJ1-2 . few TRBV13 TGTGCCAGCAGCTTACGGGGGGCATCGGGCTATGGCTACACCTTC CASSLRGASGYGYTF
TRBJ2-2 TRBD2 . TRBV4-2 TGTGCCAGCAGCCGCCTAGAGCGGGGTAAATCGGGGGAGCTGTTTTTT CASSRLERGKSGELFF